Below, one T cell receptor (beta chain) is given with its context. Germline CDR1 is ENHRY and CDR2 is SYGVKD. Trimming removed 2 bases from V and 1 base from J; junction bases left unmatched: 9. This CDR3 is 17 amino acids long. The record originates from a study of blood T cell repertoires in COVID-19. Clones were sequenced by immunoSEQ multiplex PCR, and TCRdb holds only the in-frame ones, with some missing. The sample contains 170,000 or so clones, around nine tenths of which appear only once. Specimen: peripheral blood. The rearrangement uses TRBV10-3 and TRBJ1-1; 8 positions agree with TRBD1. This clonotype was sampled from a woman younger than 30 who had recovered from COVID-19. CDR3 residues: CAISEHQGARGNTEAFF. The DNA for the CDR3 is TGTGCCATCAGTGAGCACCAGGGGGCGCGAGGGAACACTGAAGCTTTCTTT.